Below, 8 T cell receptor beta chains from the same sample are listed, as sequenced in a study of shared clonotypes between healthy human individuals. TCRdb keeps only in-frame clones here, not all; method: immunoSEQ multiplex PCR. Of around 500,000 clones in the sample, roughly 80% were seen once. Sequencing was carried out using PBMCs. Source of these receptors: a middle-aged woman in good health. Some clones in this sample may be carry-over from other donors' samples.

This clone showed up just a few times. Other DNA sequences of this sample code for an identical CDR3. The J gene is TRBJ1-1, the V gene TRBV5-1; D is ambiguous. The CDR3 extends over 13 amino acids. Germline V lookup: CDR1 SGHRS, CDR2 YFSETQ. V gave up 0 bases and J gave up 0 bases, with 3 bases separating them. CDR3 bases: TGCGCCAGCAGCTTGGGCCTGAACACTGAAGCTTTCTTT. It specifies CASSLGLNTEAFF.

This chain joins TRBV7-2 and TRBJ2-1; D might be TRBD2 (6 bases). Trimming took off 1 base at V and 10 bases at J, with 17 bases between the two ends. Germline V gives CDR1 SGHTA, CDR2 FQGNSA. The CDR3 runs to 15 residues. This CDR3 reads CASSLGGNRLDEQFF. The CDR3 DNA is TGTGCCAGCAGCTTAGGGGGGAACCGACTAGACGAGCAGTTCTTC. The full variable domain, its missing parts supplied by reference TRBV7-2 and TRBJ2-1, is GAGVSQSPSNKVTEKGKDVELRCDPISGHTALYWYRQSLGQGLEFLIYFQGNSAPDKSGLPSDRFSAERTGGSVSTLTIQRTQQEDSAVYLCASSLGGNRLDEQFFGPGTRLTVL.

The chain combines TRBV28 with TRBJ1-5; 8 bases map to TRBD1. The CDR3 runs to 16 residues. Germline CDR1 is MDHEN and CDR2 is SYDVKM. The CDR3 loop is CGVSGQGSLYGQPQHF. In DNA, the CDR3 is TGTGGGGTGAGCGGACAGGGATCGTTATACGGTCAGCCCCAGCATTTT.

This clone was seen just once. The chain couples TRBV18 to TRBJ2-7; a weak D match, TRBD2 (6 bases). V was trimmed by 3 bases and J by 4 bases, leaving 13 bases between them. CDR1 is KGHSH and CDR2 is LQKENI in the germline V gene. The CDR3 runs to 14 residues. This chain's CDR3 is CASSPTGAIYEQYF. Here the CDR3 DNA reads TGTGCCAGCTCACCGACGGGAGCCATATACGAGCAGTACTTC.

J is TRBJ1-3 and V is TRBV11-2; D is uncertain. V was shortened by 3 bases and J by 0 bases, with 12 bases between the two germline ends. The CDR3 is 16 residues long. Germline V gene sequence: CDR1 SGHAT, CDR2 FQNNGV. The CDR3 coding sequence is TGTGCCAGCAGCTTTAGGACCGTGCGCTCTGGAAACACCATATATTTT. Amino acid sequence: CASSFRTVRSGNTIYF.

The chain couples TRBV2 to TRBJ2-1; the D is unclear. CDR1 is SNHLY and CDR2 is FYNNEI in the germline V gene. V was clipped by 6 bases and J by 1 base, with 10 bases between them. CDR3 length: 14 amino acids. The CDR3, as DNA: TGTGCCAGCAGCCCCTTTGGTTCCTACAATGAGCAGTTCTTC. Translation gives CASSPFGSYNEQFF.

This chain uses TRBV25-1 with TRBJ2-6; TRBD1 aligns across 8 bases. Germline CDR1 MGHDK, CDR2 SYGVNS. The CDR3 has 17 amino acids. Trimming cost V 4 bases and J 1 base; bases outside gene matches: 6. CDR3 protein: CASSGGQGRSGANVLTF. The DNA of the CDR3 is TGTGCCAGCAGTGGCGGACAGGGCAGGTCTGGGGCCAACGTCCTGACTTTC.

This clone was counted a few times. V is TRBV30 and J is TRBJ1-1; a possible D gene is TRBD1 (5 bases). The CDR3 extends over 14 amino acids. The V and J ends lost 3 bases and 1 base respectively, with 12 bases between them. CDR1 and CDR2 (germline): GTSNPN, SVGIG (reference sequence). The CDR3 DNA reads TGTGCCTGGAGCGGGGACCCGAAGAACACTGAAGCTTTCTTT. This sequence encodes CAWSGDPKNTEAFF.